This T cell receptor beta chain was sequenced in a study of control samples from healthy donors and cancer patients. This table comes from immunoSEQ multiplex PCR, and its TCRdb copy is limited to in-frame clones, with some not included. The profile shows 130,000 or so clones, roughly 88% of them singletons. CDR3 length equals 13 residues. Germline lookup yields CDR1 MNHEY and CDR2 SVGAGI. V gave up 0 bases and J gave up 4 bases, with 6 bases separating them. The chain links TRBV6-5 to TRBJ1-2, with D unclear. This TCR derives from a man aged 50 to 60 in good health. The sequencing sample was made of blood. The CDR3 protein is CASSYSPGYGYTF. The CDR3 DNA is TGTGCCAGCAGTTACTCTCCGGGCTATGGCTACACCTTC.